Shown below are 17 T cell receptor beta chains from a single sample sequenced in a study of T cell changes during pregnancy in multiple sclerosis. Clones were read by immunoSEQ multiplex PCR, and TCRdb kept only the in-frame ones, dropping some. The sample contains around 86,000 clones, over 85% of which appear only once. The source material was peripheral blood, sampled in the first trimester of pregnancy. The receptors here all came from a female donor with multiple sclerosis, enrolled in a pregnancy study.

This sequence joins TRBV6-1 and TRBJ1-2, with 7 bases fitting TRBD1. This CDR3 region has 13 residues. With V trimmed by 3 bases and J by 8 bases, 6 bases remained unmatched. CDR1 and CDR2 from the germline V gene are MNHNS and SASEGT. The chain's CDR3 is CASSETGWRGYTF. DNA for the CDR3: TGTGCCAGCAGTGAGACAGGGTGGAGGGGCTACACCTTC.

V is TRBV11-2 and J is TRBJ2-7; 9 bases align to TRBD2. V gave up 0 bases and J gave up 2 bases; unmatched junction bases: 2. CDR3 size: 15 residues. CDR1 is SGHAT and CDR2 is FQNNGV in the germline V gene. The CDR3 DNA sequence: TGTGCCAGCAGCTTAGAAGGCGGGGGGGCCTACGAGCAGTACTTC. Residues: CASSLEGGGAYEQYF.

The chain combines TRBV25-1 with TRBJ1-1; D is perhaps TRBD1 (6 bases). Trimming pared 3 bases from V and 3 bases from J, leaving 14 bases between. The CDR3 has 15 amino acids. Germline V lookup: CDR1 MGHDK, CDR2 SYGVNS. The CDR3 spells CASSETGYGDTEAFF. The CDR3, as DNA: TGTGCCAGCAGTGAGACAGGTTACGGAGACACTGAAGCTTTCTTT.

The rearrangement uses TRBV12-5 and TRBJ2-2; D is unresolved. The CDR3 length is 13 residues. V was clipped by 6 bases and J by 2 bases, with 7 bases between them. Germline V CDR1 and CDR2: LGHNT, FRNRAP. In DNA, the CDR3 is TGTGCTAGTGGCCTCCCTAACACCGGGGAGCTGTTTTTT. This sequence encodes CASGLPNTGELFF.

The sample holds one count of this clone. The chain employs TRBV7-2 and TRBJ1-1; TRBD1 agrees at 9 bases. CDR1 SGHTA and CDR2 FQGNSA come from the germline V gene. V lost 3 bases and J lost 5; bases outside the gene matches: 4. The CDR3 spans 14 residues. DNA of the CDR3: TGTGCCAGCAGCTTGAACAGGGGGCAAACTGAAGCTTTCTTT. As protein: CASSLNRGQTEAFF.

The CDR3 is CASNFERERKTYGYTF. CDR3 coding DNA: TGTGCCAGCAATTTCGAGCGAGAGCGAAAGACCTATGGCTACACCTTC. V and J are TRBV5-2 and TRBJ1-2. TRBV5-2 is deemed a pseudogene. This CDR3 has 16 residues.

The J gene is TRBJ1-1, the V gene TRBV30, with D perhaps matching TRBD1 (5 bases). In germline, CDR1 is GTSNPN, CDR2 SVGIG (reference sequence). The CDR3 covers 13 residues. V was cut by 7 bases and J by 1 base, with 13 bases left in between. The CDR3 loop is CAFHTDRNTEAFF. CDR3 nucleotides: TGTGCCTTCCACACAGACAGGAACACTGAAGCTTTCTTT. The full variable domain, rest sourced from reference TRBV30 and TRBJ1-1, is SQTIHQWPATLVQPVGSPLSLECTVEGTSNPNLYWYRQAAGRGLQLLFYSVGIGQISSEVPQNLSASRPQDRQFILSSKKLLLSDSGFYLCAFHTDRNTEAFFGQGTRLTVV.

The V call is TRBV29-1, the J call TRBJ1-4; D ambiguous. In germline, CDR1 is SQVTM, CDR2 ANQGSEA. CDR3 size: 12 residues. CDR3 in DNA: TGCAGTGCGGGCCGGACTAATGAAAAACTGTTTTTT. Protein sequence: CSAGRTNEKLFF.

The chain couples TRBV5-1 to TRBJ1-2, with no clear D. Germline V gene data show CDR1 as SGHRS and CDR2 as YFSETQ. With 1 base removed from V and 7 bases from J, the gap between germline ends came to 20 bases. The CDR3 has 16 amino acids. The CDR3 region has the DNA TGCGCCAGCAGCTTGAGAGGATCCCCCGGAGAGTCTGGCTACACCTTC. As protein: CASSLRGSPGESGYTF.

V gene TRBV7-2 combines with J gene TRBJ2-7, with D possibly matching TRBD1 (6 bases). The length of the CDR3 is 15 residues. CDR1 is SGHTA and CDR2 is FQGNSA in the germline V gene. The V end lost 5 bases, the J end lost 0 bases, and 14 bases lay between the germline ends. The chain's CDR3 is CASSGRGSFSYEQYF. CDR3 DNA: TGTGCCAGCAGCGGTAGGGGGTCATTCTCCTACGAGCAGTACTTC.

The rearrangement links TRBV28 to TRBJ1-5, with a tentative D call TRBD1 (6 bases). V lost 3 bases to trimming and J lost 9 bases, with 15 bases between them. Germline CDR1 reads MDHEN; CDR2 reads SYDVKM. The CDR3 length is 14 residues. CDR3 in DNA: TGTGCCAGCAGTTTTTCAGGGGCCGGGGCGCCCCAGCATTTT. The encoded protein is CASSFSGAGAPQHF.

The chain carries TRBV19 and TRBJ1-1, with a weak D call TRBD1 (6 bases). The V gene lost 2 bases and the J gene lost 0 bases, with 10 bases spanning the gap. CDR1 is LNHDA and CDR2 is SQIVND in the germline V gene (reference sequence). This CDR3 comprises 15 residues. The CDR3 DNA is TGTGCCAGTAGTATATGGGGGCCCATGAACACTGAAGCTTTCTTT. Translation gives CASSIWGPMNTEAFF.

V gene TRBV6-5 combines with J gene TRBJ2-5; D not certain. Germline V gives CDR1 MNHEY, CDR2 SVGAGI. The V end was cut by 0 bases, the J end by 2 bases, with 7 bases between. The CDR3 length is 14 residues. The CDR3 here is CASSYSRLQETQYF. In nucleotides, the CDR3 is TGTGCCAGCAGTTACTCGAGATTACAAGAGACCCAGTACTTC.

The CDR3 loop is CASSSYGGSPLHF. The CDR3, as DNA: TGTGCCAGCAGCTCGTACGGGGGGTCACCCCTCCACTTT. V and J are TRBV5-6 and TRBJ1-6; a weak D match, TRBD1 (5 bases). Germline V gene sequence: CDR1 SGHDT, CDR2 YYEEEE. V was trimmed by 3 bases and J by 10 bases, leaving 11 bases between them. This CDR3 spans 13 amino acids.

The rearrangement links TRBV4-1 to TRBJ2-7, with 11 bases lining up with TRBD1. The CDR3 has 15 residues. The germline CDR1 and CDR2 sequences are MGHRA and YSYEKL. The trim removed 4 bases at V and 4 bases at J, leaving 6 bases unmatched. The DNA for the CDR3 is TGCGCCAGCAGCCGCGGACAGGGGGCGTCATACGAGCAGTACTTC. It is translated as CASSRGQGASYEQYF.

The chain recombines TRBV10-3 with TRBJ1-2; 10 positions agree with TRBD1. Germline lookup yields CDR1 ENHRY and CDR2 SYGVKD. The CDR3 has 15 amino acids. The J segment lost 6 bases and the V segment lost 4 bases, leaving 8 bases of the junction unmatched. The CDR3 loop is CAISGTDRGHNGYTF. As DNA, the CDR3 is TGTGCCATCAGTGGCACCGACAGGGGGCACAATGGCTACACCTTC.

This rearrangement joins TRBV9 to TRBJ2-7; possible D gene TRBD1, 6 bases. This CDR3 region has 15 residues. The germline V gene encodes CDR1 SGDLS and CDR2 YYNGEE. V was clipped by 4 bases and J by 3 bases, with 17 bases between them. The CDR3 region has the DNA TGTGCCAGCAGCTATACCGGGACACCGGGCTACGAGCAGTACTTC. It translates to CASSYTGTPGYEQYF.